Below, one TCR beta chain is given with its context. No antigen is known for it. The source of the sample is a study of identical twins. General study results and limits: In cord blood, abundant beta clonotypes had fewer insertions; memory showed no trend.

The cDNA had a unique molecular identifier and a template-switch universal primer site. TCRdb used MiXCR to reprocess the 5' RACE reads, holding one entry per CDR3 protein. The table records some 790,000 distinct CDR3 sequences, roughly 20% of them present only once. Looked up from germline, CDR1 is SGHRS and CDR2 is YFSETQ. The CDR3 is 13 residues long. The ends were cut back, 2 bases at V and 3 bases at J, with 8 bases in the middle. The data also belong to a second study, concerning T cells expressing NK-cell markers. That source adds: With respect to HCMV, most of the eight sequenced donors were seropositive, and one was seronegative.

Sequencing input: PBMCs. This clonotype was sampled from a woman aged 18-29 years in good health. The chain joins TRBV5-1 to TRBJ1-2; D not certain. The CDR3 bases are TGCGCCAGCAGCTTCGGGAACTACTATGGCTACACCTTC. Translation: CASSFGNYYGYTF.